This TCR beta chain is from a study of graft-versus-host responses after intestinal transplantation. The junction had 7 bases not matched to a gene; V was cut back by 3 bases and J by 6 bases. The CDR3 runs to 16 residues. Looked up from germline, CDR1 is ENHRY and CDR2 is SYGVKD. Only in-frame clones appear in the TCRdb table, and some are missing; sequencing was by immunoSEQ multiplex PCR. This table has over 75,000 clones, more than 75% appearing once. This clonotype was obtained from a human patient who received an intestinal transplant, so some T cells may come from the graft donor. This chain uses TRBV10-3 with TRBJ2-3; 12 positions agree with TRBD1. The input for sequencing was PBMCs, taken 255 days after intestinal transplant. The CDR3 nucleotides read TGTGCCATCAGTGACGCGGGACAGGGGGCAAGGGATACGCAGTATTTT. It codes for CAISDAGQGARDTQYF.